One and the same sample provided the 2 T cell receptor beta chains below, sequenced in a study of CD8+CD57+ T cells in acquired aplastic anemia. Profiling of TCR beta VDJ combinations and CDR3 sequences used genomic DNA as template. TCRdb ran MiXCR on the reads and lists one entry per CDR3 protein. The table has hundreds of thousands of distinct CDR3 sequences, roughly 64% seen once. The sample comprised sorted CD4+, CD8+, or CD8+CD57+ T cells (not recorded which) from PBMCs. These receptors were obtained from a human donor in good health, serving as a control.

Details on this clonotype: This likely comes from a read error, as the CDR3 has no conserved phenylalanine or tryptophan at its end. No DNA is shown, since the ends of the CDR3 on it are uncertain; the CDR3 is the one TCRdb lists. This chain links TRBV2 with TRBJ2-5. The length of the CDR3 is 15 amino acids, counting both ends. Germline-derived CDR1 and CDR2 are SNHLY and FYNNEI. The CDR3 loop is CASSAQNRNTIYYGE.

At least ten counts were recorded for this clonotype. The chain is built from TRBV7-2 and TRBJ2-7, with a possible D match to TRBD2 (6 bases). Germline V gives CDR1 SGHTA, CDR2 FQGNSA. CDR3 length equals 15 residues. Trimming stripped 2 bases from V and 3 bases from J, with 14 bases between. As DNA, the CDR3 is TGTGCCAGCAGCTTATCCGGGACTCCGAACTACGAGCAGTACTTC. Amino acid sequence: CASSLSGTPNYEQYF.